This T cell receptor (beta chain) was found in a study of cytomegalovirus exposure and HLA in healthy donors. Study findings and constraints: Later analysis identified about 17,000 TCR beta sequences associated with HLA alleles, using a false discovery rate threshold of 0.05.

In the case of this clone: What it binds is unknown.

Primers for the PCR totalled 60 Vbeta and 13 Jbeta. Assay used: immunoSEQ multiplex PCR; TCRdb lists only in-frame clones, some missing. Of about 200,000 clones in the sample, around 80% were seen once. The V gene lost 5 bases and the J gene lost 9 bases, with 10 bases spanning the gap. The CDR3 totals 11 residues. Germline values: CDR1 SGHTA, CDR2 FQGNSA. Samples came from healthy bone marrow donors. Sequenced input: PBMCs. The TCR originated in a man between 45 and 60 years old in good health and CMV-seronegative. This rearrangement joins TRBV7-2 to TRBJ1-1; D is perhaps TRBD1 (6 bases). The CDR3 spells CASSNTGKAFF. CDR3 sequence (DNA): TGTGCCAGCAGCAATACAGGGAAAGCTTTCTTT.